This T cell receptor (beta chain) stems from a study of shared clonotypes between healthy human individuals. Clones were sequenced by immunoSEQ multiplex PCR, and TCRdb holds only the in-frame ones, with some missing. The sample contains around 560,000 clones, 85% to 95% of which appear only once. Naive CD8 cells comprised CD45RO-negative, CCR7-positively selected cells, excluding terminally differentiated effector memory CD45RA+ cells. Trimming removed 4 bases from V and 3 bases from J, with 10 bases in between. From germline, CDR1 is MNHNS and CDR2 SASEGT. This CDR3 contains 13 residues. This clone has a single count.

The V and J genes are TRBV6-1 and TRBJ2-7; unclear D gene. This TCR was recovered from a woman between 25 and 40 years old in good health. The sample comprised naive CD8+ T cells sorted from blood. The CDR3 DNA sequence: TGTGCCAGCAGTGTTTTTGATTTCTACGAGCAGTACTTC. The encoded protein is CASSVFDFYEQYF.